The text below deals with one TCR beta chain. One junction end does not reproduce the germline sequence, and a read error may be involved. Source study methods: Reference gene primer amplification gave nucleated cell count estimates. The method was immunoSEQ multiplex PCR; TCRdb's version includes in-frame clones alone and lacks a portion of them. D and trimming come from the DNA, and the V and J calls and clone size come from that table. The sample has around 310,000 clones, around 89% seen once. Seattle researchers signed up patients amid active infection and tracked them longitudinally. The data originate from a study of blood T cell repertoires in COVID-19. Study background: The United States, Italy and Spain provided the acute and convalescent COVID-19 samples. In each case, the material was cDNA or gDNA derived from T cells, B-cell-depleted T cells, or PBMCs.

Germline CDR1 SGHRS, CDR2 YFSETQ. The CDR3 contains 19 residues. The receptor comes from a woman aged 40 to 50 with COVID-19, enrolled during active disease. The specimen sequenced was peripheral blood. The chain couples TRBV5-1 to TRBJ2-3; 8 bases fit TRBD2. CDR3 in amino acids: CARSGAGGRGDFDTDTQYF. The CDR3 coding sequence is TGCGCCCGCAGCGGGGCGGGGGGCCGGGGGGACTTCGACACAGATACGCAGTATTTT.